This T cell receptor (beta chain) appears in the sequencing data of a study of blood T cell repertoires in COVID-19. Germline V lookup: CDR1 SEHNR, CDR2 FQNEAQ (reference sequence). This CDR3 contains 16 residues. Losses at the gene ends were 4 bases for V and 9 bases for J; bases not matched to a gene: 9. TCRdb's table, derived via immunoSEQ multiplex PCR, lists solely in-frame clones and lacks some. Counted here are 130,000 or so clones, 84% occurring once; the ten biggest clones make up around 1.4%. Sequences were obtained from peripheral blood. The origin of this receptor is a man aged 60 to 69 with acute or convalescent COVID-19. This chain connects TRBV7-9 to TRBJ2-1, with 13 positions matching TRBD2. CDR3 bases: TGTGCCAGCAGCTCCCCGGGACTAGCGGGATCTGGTGAGCAGTTCTTC. As protein: CASSSPGLAGSGEQFF.